This TCR beta chain was retrieved from a study of OX40 agonist ivuxolimab in advanced cancers. This CDR3 contains 13 residues. Trimming removed 3 bases from V and 3 bases from J, with 6 bases in between. The germline gives CDR1 WNHNN, CDR2 SYGVQD (reference sequence). Some clones are missing from TCRdb's copy, which holds only in-frame ones; the method was immunoSEQ multiplex PCR. The sample includes roughly 46,000 clones, approximately 88% of them seen just once. The rearrangement joins TRBV10-1 to TRBJ2-1; D remains ambiguous. This clonotype originated in an adult with an advanced solid tumor such as melanoma, head and neck, liver or kidney cancer. The sample in question was CD4+ or CD8+ T cells sorted from blood, obtained in a trial of the OX40 agonist ivuxolimab. In nucleotides, the CDR3 is TGCGCCAGCAGTGAATTCCTCTACAATGAGCAGTTCTTC. Its protein is CASSEFLYNEQFF.